The 32 T cell receptor beta chains presented below share a single source sample, sequenced in a study of cytomegalovirus exposure and HLA in healthy donors. The study ran its PCR with 60 Vbeta and 13 Jbeta primers. The method was immunoSEQ multiplex PCR; TCRdb's version includes in-frame clones alone and lacks a portion of them. Found here are under 200,000 clones, about 76% of them singletons; the top ten hold about 2.6%. Sequenced: PBMCs. These receptors were collected from a woman aged 40 to 50 in good health and CMV-seropositive.

As to this clone: A junction end diverges from the germline sequence, so it may reflect a read error. The same CDR3 also results from other DNA sequences found in this sample. This chain links TRBV7-9 with TRBJ1-3; no reliable D call. Germline CDR1 SEHNR, CDR2 FQNEAQ (reference sequence). This CDR3 contains 12 residues. The DNA of the CDR3 is TGTTCCAGCAGCCCGGGGGGAAACACCATATATTTT. Translating gives CSSSPGGNTIYF.

The rearrangement links TRBV4-1 to TRBJ2-1, with TRBD2 matching 15 bases. CDR3 length: 17 amino acids. Germline V gene sequence: CDR1 MGHRA, CDR2 YSYEKL. The J segment lost 7 bases and the V segment lost 3 bases, leaving 7 bases of the junction unmatched. The CDR3 sequence is CASSHYGLAGGGNEQFF. CDR3 nucleotide sequence: TGCGCCAGCAGCCATTATGGACTAGCGGGAGGGGGTAATGAGCAGTTCTTC.

The chain joins TRBV7-2 to TRBJ1-1, with 7 bases identical to TRBD1. V was clipped by 3 bases and J by 5 bases; unmatched bases: 15. This CDR3 has 17 amino acids. The germline CDR1 and CDR2 sequences are SGHTA and FQGNSA. For the CDR3, the DNA is TGTGCCAGCAGCTTGGGATCCGGGACAGTAGTAGGAACTGAAGCTTTCTTT. Translation gives CASSLGSGTVVGTEAFF.

The DNA of the CDR3 is TGCGCCAGCAGCCAAGTCGCGGGGGATTACTCCTACGAGCAGTACTTC. It yields the protein CASSQVAGDYSYEQYF. This chain uses TRBV4-3 with TRBJ2-7; TRBD2 matches at 7 bases. Trimming cost V 1 base and J 0 bases; bases outside gene matches: 6. Germline CDR1 LGHNA, CDR2 YSLEER. The CDR3 consists of 16 residues.

This chain uses TRBV29-1 with TRBJ1-4, with 8 bases identical to TRBD1. Trimming removed 3 bases from V and 1 base from J; junction bases left unmatched: 1. Germline V gives CDR1 SQVTM, CDR2 ANQGSEA. This CDR3 is built from 14 residues. The CDR3 loop is CSVDRGQTNEKLFF. The CDR3 DNA is TGCAGCGTTGACAGGGGGCAAACTAATGAAAAACTGTTTTTT.

The genes are TRBV14 and TRBJ2-1; 7 bases agree with TRBD2. The CDR3 is 15 amino acids. Trimming took 2 bases from V and 0 from J; bases not matched to a gene: 1. The germline CDR1 and CDR2 sequences are SGHDN and FVKESK. Written as DNA, the CDR3 is TGTGCCAGCAGCCAATTAGCGGGCTCCTACAATGAGCAGTTCTTC. It encodes CASSQLAGSYNEQFF.

This clone was observed once. The chain joins TRBV13 to TRBJ1-3; no definite D call. V lost 5 bases to trimming and J lost 3 bases, with 14 bases between them. The germline V gene has CDR1 PRHDT and CDR2 FYEKMQ (reference sequence). The CDR3 runs 15 residues. CDR3 protein: CASSVARRDGNTIYF. CDR3 bases: TGTGCCAGCAGCGTCGCTAGGAGAGATGGAAACACCATATATTTT.

This chain joins TRBV4-1 and TRBJ2-5, with 8 nucleotides matching TRBD2. Germline values: CDR1 MGHRA, CDR2 YSYEKL. V shed 2 bases, J shed 2 bases, and the junction held 10 bases outside the gene matches. This CDR3 has 17 amino acids. The CDR3 loop is CASSQLSKKRGQETQYF. The CDR3 nucleotides read TGCGCCAGCAGCCAACTCTCAAAAAAGCGGGGGCAAGAGACCCAGTACTTC.

This chain connects TRBV19 to TRBJ2-1, with 12 nucleotides matching TRBD1. This CDR3 comprises 15 residues. Germline loops: CDR1 LNHDA, CDR2 SQIVND (reference sequence). Trimming at V came to 9 bases and at J to 8 bases, leaving 11 bases not matched to a gene. The chain's CDR3 is CASLAGTGGFDEQFF. The CDR3 nucleotides read TGTGCCAGCCTGGCCGGGACAGGGGGCTTCGATGAGCAGTTCTTC.

This clone was detected only once. The rearrangement joins TRBV6-5 to TRBJ1-1; 8 bases fit TRBD1. CDR1 is MNHEY, CDR2 SVGAGI, per germline. The CDR3 length is 14 residues. V was clipped by 6 bases and J by 5 bases; unmatched bases: 8. The CDR3 loop reads CASSHRTGQTEAFF. The CDR3 nucleotides read TGTGCCAGCAGCCACCGGACAGGGCAGACTGAAGCTTTCTTT.

The genes are TRBV23-1 and TRBJ2-7; maybe TRBD2 (6 bases). TRBV23-1 is labeled an ORF, and its function is uncertain. The CDR3 covers 18 residues. Trimming pared 0 bases from V and 2 bases from J, leaving 20 bases between. The CDR3 sequence: CASSQSVALGTETYEQYF. CDR3 coding DNA: TGCGCCAGCAGTCAATCCGTCGCTTTAGGGACTGAAACCTACGAGCAGTACTTC.

The V call is TRBV29-1, the J call TRBJ1-1, with TRBD1 matching 10 bases. The CDR3 sequence is 17 residues long. V trimming: 0 bases; J trimming: 1 base; junction bases outside the gene matches: 8. Germline V gene data show CDR1 as SQVTM and CDR2 as ANQGSEA. CDR3 nucleotide sequence: TGCAGCGTTGAAGATTGGCAGAGACAGGGGGCGAACACTGAAGCTTTCTTT. Protein sequence: CSVEDWQRQGANTEAFF.

For this clone: Different DNA sequences within this sample yield the same CDR3. This chain joins TRBV7-2 and TRBJ1-1, with D maybe TRBD1 (5 bases). The CDR3 spans 15 residues. The ends were cut back, 1 base at V and 1 base at J, with 10 bases in the middle. Germline V gene sequence: CDR1 SGHTA, CDR2 FQGNSA. The CDR3 sequence: CASSLDLGPNTEAFF. CDR3 nucleotides: TGTGCCAGCAGCTTAGATTTGGGGCCGAACACTGAAGCTTTCTTT.

The chain is built from TRBV7-2 and TRBJ2-3, with D possibly matching TRBD1 (5 bases). Germline V lookup: CDR1 SGHTA, CDR2 FQGNSA. V lost 1 base to trimming and J lost 4 bases, with 15 bases between them. This CDR3 contains 16 residues. The CDR3 spells CASSLVSGQVADTQYF. The DNA of the CDR3 is TGTGCCAGCAGCTTAGTGTCAGGGCAGGTAGCAGATACGCAGTATTTT.

The chain employs TRBV25-1 and TRBJ2-3, with D possibly matching TRBD1 (6 bases). V lost 3 bases and J lost 3, with 13 bases in between. Germline assignment: CDR1 MGHDK and CDR2 SYGVNS. CDR3 length equals 15 residues. CDR3 DNA sequence: TGTGCCAGCAGTGATATGACAGGACTTACAGATACGCAGTATTTT. Amino acids: CASSDMTGLTDTQYF. Full variable domain (outside the CDR3, taken from reference TRBV25-1 and TRBJ2-3): EADIYQTPRYLVIGTGKKITLECSQTMGHDKMYWYQQDPGMELHLIHYSYGVNSTEKGDLSSESTVSRIRTEHFPLTLESARPSHTSQYLCASSDMTGLTDTQYFGPGTRLTVL.

This clone was observed once. The chain couples TRBV29-1 to TRBJ2-2; 11 nucleotides agree with TRBD1. Germline loops: CDR1 SQVTM, CDR2 ANQGSEA. Trimming took 5 bases from V and 7 from J; bases not matched to a gene: 9. The CDR3 extends over 15 amino acids. CDR3 loop: CSVLGTGGRGGELFF. The DNA for the CDR3 is TGCAGCGTTCTCGGGACAGGGGGGCGCGGCGGGGAGCTGTTTTTT.

The chain couples TRBV15 to TRBJ2-5, with 7 bases aligning to TRBD1. The junction had 8 bases not matched to a gene; V was cut back by 5 bases and J by 2 bases. This CDR3 is 15 amino acids long. Germline assignment: CDR1 LNHNV and CDR2 YYDKDF (reference sequence). CDR3 sequence (DNA): TGTGCCACCAGCGCCCGGGACAGCGGACAAGAGACCCAGTACTTC. Translating it yields CATSARDSGQETQYF.

The chain carries TRBV6-1 and TRBJ1-5; D is unclear. V was shortened by 4 bases and J by 7 bases, with 14 bases between the two germline ends. The CDR3 is 14 amino acids. Germline V CDR1 and CDR2: MNHNS, SASEGT. The CDR3 reads CASSGNSFYQPQHF. As DNA, the CDR3 is TGTGCCAGCAGTGGGAACAGTTTCTACCAGCCCCAGCATTTT.

This clone was counted only a few times. The chain links TRBV10-3 to TRBJ2-7, with 8 bases lining up with TRBD2. J was trimmed by 7 bases and V by 3 bases; bases with no gene match: 14. The CDR3 is 16 residues long. Germline loops: CDR1 ENHRY, CDR2 SYGVKD. CDR3 residues: CAISDPQSRGAEEQYF. In DNA, the CDR3 is TGTGCCATCAGTGACCCCCAATCGCGGGGGGCAGAGGAGCAGTACTTC.

CDR3 sequence: CASSEAGQMNTEAFF. Here the CDR3 DNA reads TGCGCCAGCAGTGAGGCGGGACAGATGAACACTGAAGCTTTCTTT. The genes are TRBV10-1 and TRBJ1-1, with 7 bases lining up with TRBD1. This CDR3 is built from 15 residues. Trimming cost V 2 bases and J 0 bases; bases outside gene matches: 3. Germline CDR1 reads WNHNN; CDR2 reads SYGVQD (reference sequence).

This chain connects TRBV9 to TRBJ1-3; weak D call: TRBD1 (5 bases). CDR3 size: 15 residues. Germline assignment: CDR1 SGDLS and CDR2 YYNGEE. Trimming removed 3 bases from V and 3 bases from J, with 13 bases in between. DNA for the CDR3: TGTGCCAGCAGCGCCCCACCAGGGAATGGAAACACCATATATTTT. Protein sequence: CASSAPPGNGNTIYF.

This clone was seen a few times. This chain connects TRBV7-6 to TRBJ1-2; D not certain. The CDR3 covers 13 residues. Germline V CDR1 and CDR2: SGHVS, FNYEAQ. Between the trimmed V and J ends, which lost 1 base and 4 bases, there was a span of 7 bases. This CDR3 is CASSLGASYGYTF. The CDR3, as DNA: TGTGCCAGCAGCTTAGGGGCAAGCTATGGCTACACCTTC. The variable domain in full, completed from reference TRBV7-6 and TRBJ1-2, reads GAGVSQSPRYKVTKRGQDVALRCDPISGHVSLYWYRQALGQGPEFLTYFNYEAQQDKSGLPNDRFSAERPEGSISTLTIQRTEQRDSAMYRCASSLGASYGYTFGSGTRLTVV.

The genes are TRBV30 and TRBJ2-5; 11 bases line up with TRBD2. V shed 4 bases and J 5 bases; nucleotides not matched to a gene: 12. The CDR3 contains 16 residues. Germline values: CDR1 GTSNPN, CDR2 SVGIG (reference sequence). The CDR3: CAWTAGGTSGRETQYF. CDR3 bases: TGTGCCTGGACCGCAGGGGGGACTAGCGGTCGGGAGACCCAGTACTTC.

This chain joins TRBV6-1 and TRBJ2-1; 9 bases map to TRBD1. V lost 6 bases, J lost 9 bases, and 9 bases stayed unmatched. CDR1 is MNHNS and CDR2 is SASEGT in the germline V gene. The CDR3 contains 14 residues. CDR3 DNA sequence: TGTGCCAGCAGCGGTCCACCGACAGGGGGTGAGCAGTTCTTC. This translates into CASSGPPTGGEQFF.

The chain recombines TRBV2 with TRBJ2-7, with TRBD2 matching over 7 bases. There are 14 residues in the CDR3. The trim removed 7 bases at V and 4 bases at J, leaving 10 bases unmatched. CDR1 is SNHLY, CDR2 FYNNEI, per germline. CDR3 nucleotides: TGTGCCAGCACAGGACTAGAAGGGTCTTACGAGCAGTACTTC. Its translation is CASTGLEGSYEQYF.

V is TRBV28 and J is TRBJ1-5; possible D gene TRBD1, 5 bases. Trimming took 3 bases from V and 2 from J, leaving 8 bases between them. The CDR3 totals 14 residues. Germline CDR1 reads MDHEN; CDR2 reads SYDVKM. This CDR3 is CASSFPQGNQPQHF. The CDR3 nucleotides read TGTGCCAGCAGTTTCCCACAGGGCAATCAGCCCCAGCATTTT.

A note on this clone: Within the sample, other DNA sequences also encode this same CDR3. The rearrangement links TRBV19 to TRBJ2-5; 7 bases map to TRBD2. CDR1 LNHDA and CDR2 SQIVND come from the germline V gene (reference sequence). Losses at the gene ends were 5 bases for V and 2 bases for J; bases not matched to a gene: 5. The CDR3 is 14 amino acids. The CDR3 region is CASSGLAEQETQYF. CDR3 sequence (DNA): TGTGCCAGTAGTGGGCTAGCGGAACAAGAGACCCAGTACTTC.

The chain is built from TRBV6-1 and TRBJ2-7; D is undetermined. With 6 bases removed from V and 2 bases from J, the gap between germline ends came to 17 bases. Germline V gene lookup returns CDR1 MNHNS and CDR2 SASEGT. The CDR3 is 15 residues long. CDR3 residues: CASRPRHSSAYEQYF. CDR3 nucleotide sequence: TGTGCCAGCAGGCCCAGACACTCTTCGGCCTACGAGCAGTACTTC.

The chain carries TRBV7-2 and TRBJ2-3, with D perhaps matching TRBD2 (6 bases). Germline V gene data show CDR1 as SGHTA and CDR2 as FQGNSA. V gave up 8 bases and J gave up 4 bases, with 16 bases separating them. The CDR3 runs to 14 residues. The CDR3 protein is CASDPGEGADTQYF. CDR3 in DNA: TGTGCCAGCGACCCGGGGGAAGGAGCAGATACGCAGTATTTT.

V and J are TRBV5-6 and TRBJ2-3; D is perhaps TRBD2 (5 bases). CDR1 SGHDT and CDR2 YYEEEE come from the germline V gene. With 0 bases removed from V and 6 bases from J, the gap between germline ends came to 5 bases. The CDR3 consists of 12 residues. The CDR3 loop is CASSLAGDTQYF. CDR3 sequence (DNA): TGTGCCAGCAGCTTGGCGGGGGATACGCAGTATTTT.

Notes on this clone: Other DNA sequences in this specimen translate into the identical CDR3. In nucleotides, the CDR3 is TGTGCCAGCAGCGGGACTAGCGGGAGGAATGAGCAGTTCTTC. As protein: CASSGTSGRNEQFF. V and J are TRBV6-1 and TRBJ2-1; 15 positions agree with TRBD2. The CDR3 covers 14 residues. Germline V gene data show CDR1 as MNHNS and CDR2 as SASEGT. With 6 bases clipped from V and 7 bases from J, the junction kept 1 base outside the gene matches.

This clone was picked up one time. The chain combines TRBV30 with TRBJ1-1, with 8 bases identical to TRBD1. The CDR3 spans 12 residues. Per the germline V gene, CDR1 is GTSNPN and CDR2 is SVGIG (reference sequence). Unmatched junction bases numbered 5, after V lost 4 bases and J lost 7 bases. This CDR3 is CAWTRTGIEAFF. In DNA, the CDR3 is TGTGCCTGGACCAGGACAGGGATTGAAGCTTTCTTT.